These T cell receptor beta chains were read from a single sample in a study of T-cell memory formation after mild COVID-19. One entry per CDR3 protein, called by TCRdb with MiXCR from the 5' RACE reads. The sample shows about 290,000 distinct CDR3 sequences, 15% to 20% of them seen only once. The sample comprised PBMCs or a T cell subset sorted from them (not recorded which). The receptor source for this set is a man between 18 and 35 years old who had mild COVID-19 (a few samples of this study predate the infection). Cell type and time point are not known. CDR3s include the opening cysteine and the closing phenylalanine or tryptophan. A D gene is named only where the DNA matches it firmly. Clone size is stated in some rows and not others, as once, few, many or a class when expanded.

j_gene,d_gene,abundance,v_gene,CDR3nt,CDR3aa
TRBJ2-2,TRBD2,many,TRBV12-3/TRBV12-4,TGTGCCAGCAGTTTCTCTAGCGGGGTACCGAACACCGGGGAGCTGTTTTTT,CASSFSSGVPNTGELFF
TRBJ1-2,.,many,TRBV12-3/TRBV12-4,TGTGCCAGCACCGCGGGGGCAGGAGTACTGGGGGGCTACACCTTC,CASTAGAGVLGGYTF
TRBJ2-5,.,few,TRBV10-3,TGTGCCATGAATTCATCAGGTCCGGGGGAAGAAGAGACCCAGTACTTC,CAMNSSGPGEEETQYF
TRBJ1-2,.,few,TRBV20-1,TGCAGTGCTAGCCCAGGGGTCTATGGCTACACCTTC,CSASPGVYGYTF
TRBJ2-7,TRBD2,.,TRBV7-2,TGTGCCAGCAGCTTAGGTCAGCGGGAAATTTACGAGCAGTACTTC,CASSLGQREIYEQYF
TRBJ2-5,TRBD2,few,TRBV6-6,TGTGCCAGCAGTTACGGGACTAGCGGGGGGGAAGAGACCCAGTACTTC,CASSYGTSGGEETQYF
TRBJ1-1,TRBD1,many,TRBV4-1,TGCGCCAGCACCGCCAACAGGGGGCTCGACACTGAAGCTTTCTTT,CASTANRGLDTEAFF
TRBJ2-1,TRBD2,.,TRBV2,TGTGCCAGCAGTGTCGGACTAGCGGGGGCCCTGGGGAATGAGCAGTTCTTC,CASSVGLAGALGNEQFF
TRBJ2-7,.,.,TRBV4-3,TGCGCCAGCAGCCAAGATTGGGACAAACAGTACTTC,CASSQDWDKQYF
TRBJ2-2,.,.,TRBV21-1,TGTGCCATCCCGCAGGGACGTTTCACCGGGGAGCTGTTTTTT,CAIPQGRFTGELFF
TRBJ2-3,.,.,TRBV5-5,TGTGCCAGCAGCTTGGATCAGGGTATGAATACGCAGTATTTT,CASSLDQGMNTQYF
TRBJ1-2,.,.,TRBV12-3/TRBV12-4,TGTGCCACCCTCACCAGGGATTTTGGCTACACCTTC,CATLTRDFGYTF
TRBJ2-2,TRBD2,.,TRBV4-2,TGTGCCAGCAGCCAAGACCAGCGGGGGGACACCGGGGAGCTGTTTTTT,CASSQDQRGDTGELFF
TRBJ1-3,TRBD1,many,TRBV7-9,TGTGCCAGCAGCTCGACAGGGGGCGCGTCGGGAAACACCATATATTTT,CASSSTGGASGNTIYF
TRBJ1-2,TRBD1,.,TRBV29-1,TGCAGCGTTGAAGTCCTCAAGGGGGCAAGTGGCTACACCTTC,CSVEVLKGASGYTF
TRBJ2-7,.,few,TRBV3-1,TGTGCCAGCAGCCAAGTTAGCGTTTCGGGGAGCTACGAGCAGTACTTC,CASSQVSVSGSYEQYF
TRBJ2-5,TRBD1,few,TRBV29-1,TGCAGCGTACCTACTCAGGGGGTGATTCCTGAGACCCAGTACTTC,CSVPTQGVIPETQYF
TRBJ1-2,TRBD1,many,TRBV7-2,TGTGCCAGCAGCTCAACCTCAGGGGGTCTGCCCTATGGCTACACCTTC,CASSSTSGGLPYGYTF
TRBJ1-2,TRBD1,.,TRBV7-3,TGTGCCTTAACGAAAATAGGGACAGGGTTACAGGACTATGGCTACACCTTC,CALTKIGTGLQDYGYTF
TRBJ1-5,.,.,TRBV27,TGTGCCAGCAGCCTAGGGGGGTTCAATCAGCCCCAGCATTTT,CASSLGGFNQPQHF
TRBJ2-5,.,.,TRBV5-1,TGCGCCAGCGGATGGTACCAAGAGACCCAGTACTTC,CASGWYQETQYF
TRBJ1-5,.,many,TRBV7-2,TGTGCCAGCAGCCACGGGGGGGAAAGTCAGCCCCAGCATTTT,CASSHGGESQPQHF
TRBJ2-1,TRBD1,few,TRBV7-2,TGTGCCAGCAGCACGGGACAGAGCTCCTACAATGAGCAGTTCTTC,CASSTGQSSYNEQFF
TRBJ2-3,TRBD2,.,TRBV7-2,TGTGCCAGCAGCGGTTCGGGGACTAGCGAGTACACAGATACGCAGTATTTT,CASSGSGTSEYTDTQYF
TRBJ1-2,TRBD1,many,TRBV5-6,TGTGCCAGCAGCTTGAGAGCTCGGGACAGGGAACGTTATGGCTACACCTTC,CASSLRARDRERYGYTF
TRBJ1-2,.,.,TRBV29-1,TGCAGCGTCGAAGGGGATAGGGTCTCCTATGGCTACACCTTC,CSVEGDRVSYGYTF
TRBJ2-3,.,.,TRBV28,TGTGCCAGCAGTGCAGTGACTGGGGGCGCAACAGATACGCAGTATTTT,CASSAVTGGATDTQYF
TRBJ2-1,.,many,TRBV20-1,TGCAGTGCTAGACAACAGCAAATCTACAATGAGCAGTTCTTC,CSARQQQIYNEQFF
TRBJ1-5,TRBD1,few,TRBV5-5,TGTGCCAGCAGCTCCGGGACAGCCAAGGGGAATCAGCCCCAGCATTTT,CASSSGTAKGNQPQHF
TRBJ1-2,.,few,TRBV12-3/TRBV12-4,TGTGCCAGCAGTTTAAGGTCGGGGGGATATCGGTATGGCTACACCTTC,CASSLRSGGYRYGYTF
TRBJ2-3,.,.,TRBV5-1,TGCGCCAGCAGCTTCACAGGGTCGAGGTGGTATTTT,CASSFTGSRWYF
TRBJ2-3,TRBD2,few,TRBV7-6,TGTGCCAGCAGCGGCGCGGGGGGCGCGGCAGATACGCAGTATTTT,CASSGAGGAADTQYF
TRBJ2-7,.,.,TRBV6-5,TGTGCCAGCAGTTACTCAGGGAGAGGGACCTACGAGCAGTACTTC,CASSYSGRGTYEQYF
TRBJ2-5,TRBD1,.,TRBV6-6,TGTGCCAGCAGTTACTTGAAACAGGGGGAAGAGACCCAGTACTTC,CASSYLKQGEETQYF
TRBJ2-5,.,few,TRBV20-1,TGCAGTGCTAGAGATCGGCGGGGGCCCGGGGAGACCCAGTACTTC,CSARDRRGPGETQYF
TRBJ2-1,.,few,TRBV20-1,TGCAGTGCCTCGGACGGCAGCTCCTACAATGAGCAGTTCTTC,CSASDGSSYNEQFF
TRBJ2-1,.,.,TRBV5-4,TGTGCCAGCAGCCTAATAGATAGCGGACTAAGTAGCTCCTACAATGAGCAGTTCTTC,CASSLIDSGLSSSYNEQFF
TRBJ2-5,TRBD2,few,TRBV4-1,TGCGCCAGCAGCCCAGCTAGCGGGGGGGTAAAAGAGACCCAGTACTTC,CASSPASGGVKETQYF
TRBJ1-5,TRBD1,few,TRBV4-1,TGCGCCAGCAGCCAACGTCCGGGACAGGAATACTATCAGCCCCAGCATTTT,CASSQRPGQEYYQPQHF
TRBJ2-5,.,few,TRBV6-5,TGTGCCAGCAGTTACTCCCTCCAGACTAGGGAGTACTTC,CASSYSLQTREYF
TRBJ1-1,.,many,TRBV19,TGTGCCAGTTGGTTCGACGCTGAAGCTTTCTTT,CASWFDAEAFF
TRBJ2-5,TRBD2,few,TRBV12-3/TRBV12-4,TGTGCCAGCAGCCGACTAGCGGGGGGGCCGGGAGAGACCCAGTACTTC,CASSRLAGGPGETQYF
TRBJ2-5,TRBD1,.,TRBV7-9,TGTGCCAGCAGCTTAGGGCAGGGGGCCCTTCAAGAGACCCAGTACTTC,CASSLGQGALQETQYF
TRBJ1-5,.,few,TRBV28,TGTGCCAGCAGTTTGGAGGTGGGCAATCAGCCCCAGCATTTT,CASSLEVGNQPQHF
TRBJ1-3,.,few,TRBV20-1,TGCAGTGCTAGAGATCGGCGTGTCTCTGGAAACACCATATATTTT,CSARDRRVSGNTIYF
TRBJ2-7,.,.,TRBV6-5,TGTGCCAGAAGTTACTCGGAAACAGGAGCCTACGAGCAGTACTTC,CARSYSETGAYEQYF
TRBJ2-1,.,few,TRBV7-2,TGTGCCAGCAGCTTAGCGGGGCGGCTTACGCGGGATGAGCAGTTCTTC,CASSLAGRLTRDEQFF
TRBJ1-2,.,.,TRBV7-2,TGTGCCAGCACCTTGTTGGGACAAAACTATGGCTACACCTTC,CASTLLGQNYGYTF
TRBJ2-3,TRBD2,few,TRBV4-2,TGTGCCAGCAGCCCCCGGGGGGGCCTGAATACGCAGTATTTT,CASSPRGGLNTQYF
TRBJ2-3,TRBD2,few,TRBV12-3/TRBV12-4,TGTGCCAGCAGTTTCAGACTAGCGAAAAAAACAGATACGCAGTATTTT,CASSFRLAKKTDTQYF
TRBJ2-7,.,few,TRBV20-1,TGCAGTGCTAGAGGGACAGTTGACGAGCAGTACTTC,CSARGTVDEQYF
TRBJ1-2,.,.,TRBV12-3/TRBV12-4,TGTGCCAGCAGTTTTTCGGGGATGGACTATGGCTACACCTTC,CASSFSGMDYGYTF
TRBJ2-1,.,few,TRBV24-1,TGTGCCACCTCTAGGACGGAGGGTTACAATGAGCAGTTCTTC,CATSRTEGYNEQFF
TRBJ2-3,TRBD1,many,TRBV5-1,TGCGCCAGCAGCTCGACAGGGACAGATACGCAGTATTTT,CASSSTGTDTQYF
TRBJ2-5,.,few,TRBV5-1,TGCGCCAGCAGCAGAGGGGAAGAGACCCAGTACTTC,CASSRGEETQYF
TRBJ2-1,TRBD2,many,TRBV9,TGTGCCAGCAGCCCCTACGTAGCGGGGGGGGGTGAGCAGTTCTTC,CASSPYVAGGGEQFF